Below are 8 T cell receptor beta chains sequenced from a single sample in a study of early T cells in non-severe SARS-CoV-2 infection. TCRdb re-called the 5' RACE reads through MiXCR, storing one row per CDR3 protein. The sample holds under 60,000 distinct CDR3 sequences, just over 8% seen once. Material for sequencing was whole blood. All receptors come from an adult who was a healthcare worker with PCR-confirmed SARS-CoV-2 infection or an uninfected control (not recorded which).

CDR3: CASTRQGVRNTIYF. CDR3 bases: TGTGCCAGCACCCGACAGGGTGTGAGAAACACCATATATTTT. This chain uses TRBV6-5 with TRBJ1-3; TRBD1 aligns across 7 bases. The CDR3 contains 14 residues. Trimming at V came to 7 bases and at J to 5 bases, leaving 8 bases not matched to a gene. CDR1 and CDR2 (germline): MNHEY, SVGAGI.

The chain is built from TRBV15 and TRBJ2-2; a possible D gene is TRBD1 (6 bases). Per germline, CDR1 LNHNV and CDR2 YYDKDF (reference sequence). This CDR3 contains 15 residues. V was cut by 9 bases and J by 4 bases, with 18 bases left in between. The CDR3 DNA sequence: TGTGCCACTAGCCTTCACACAGGGTTCACCGGGGAGCTGTTTTTT. Its translation: CATSLHTGFTGELFF.

This clonotype was recorded a few times. CDR3 amino acids: CASQWGPQETQYF. DNA of the CDR3: TGTGCCAGCCAGTGGGGGCCCCAAGAGACCCAGTACTTC. The chain joins TRBV6-2 or TRBV6-3 to TRBJ2-5; perhaps TRBD1 as D (6 bases). This CDR3 contains 13 residues. Germline V gene sequence: CDR1 MNHEY, CDR2 SVGEGT. Trimming took off 8 bases at V and 1 base at J, with 11 bases between the two ends.

This clonotype was seen ten or more times. CDR3 in DNA: TGTGCCAGCAGCTTCGCGCACAGGGTAGCCTCCTACAATGAGCAGTTCTTC. This translates into CASSFAHRVASYNEQFF. The J gene is TRBJ2-1, the V gene TRBV5-5, with D tentatively TRBD1 (6 bases). V lost 2 bases and J 0 bases, leaving 15 bases between the germline ends. The CDR3 is 17 residues long. Germline V gene sequence: CDR1 SGHKS, CDR2 YYEKEE (reference sequence).

This clonotype was observed a few times. The rearrangement joins TRBV7-9 to TRBJ2-3; D gene uncertain. Trimming left V 5 bases short and J 3 bases short, with 12 bases between. Germline CDR1 SEHNR, CDR2 FQNEAQ (reference sequence). The CDR3 length is 14 residues. The CDR3 region is CASSPEWSTDTQYF. In DNA, the CDR3 is TGTGCCAGCAGCCCCGAGTGGTCGACAGATACGCAGTATTTT.

This clonotype was seen ten or more times. This sequence joins TRBV5-1 and TRBJ2-3; possibly TRBD1 or TRBD2 for D (5 bases each). The V end was cut by 0 bases, the J end by 2 bases, with 7 bases between. Germline CDR1 reads SGHRS; CDR2 reads YFSETQ. The length of the CDR3 is 14 residues. The CDR3 DNA is TGCGCCAGCAGCTTGGGAGGGGACACAGATACGCAGTATTTT. Protein sequence: CASSLGGDTDTQYF.

The genes are TRBV7-2 and TRBJ2-7; D is possibly TRBD2 (5 bases). V lost 5 bases, J lost 4 bases, and 15 bases lay in between. Looked up from germline, CDR1 is SGHTA and CDR2 is FQGNSA. The CDR3 runs 14 residues. The CDR3 region has the DNA TGTGCCAGCAGCCAAATTGCGAGCGGATACGAGCAGTACTTC. Translation: CASSQIASGYEQYF.

This chain links TRBV12-3 or TRBV12-4 with TRBJ2-1; D is perhaps TRBD2 (6 bases). This CDR3 contains 15 residues. V dropped 5 bases and J dropped 4 bases, with 15 bases sitting between them. In nucleotides, the CDR3 is TGTGCCAGCAGTACCGGGCTCCGGGGGTACAATGAGCAGTTCTTC. Amino acid sequence: CASSTGLRGYNEQFF.